One sample yielded the 21 T cell receptor beta chains listed below, sequenced in a study of blood T cell repertoires in COVID-19. Profiled with immunoSEQ multiplex PCR; TCRdb holds only in-frame clones, not every one. Seen here are about 110,000 clones, around nine tenths observed once, and the top ten hold approximately 3.5%. What was sequenced was peripheral blood. These receptors were collected from a woman aged 45 to 65 with acute or convalescent COVID-19.

This chain uses TRBV21-1 with TRBJ2-3; TRBD1 is the table's D call, not checked against the DNA. TRBV21-1 is a pseudogene locus. The CDR3 is 17 residues long. The CDR3 reads CASSKEQPHIPADTQYF. The CDR3 DNA reads TGTGCCAGCAGCAAAGAACAGCCTCACATCCCGGCAGATACGCAGTATTTT.

This clone was detected once. V usage is TRBV5-1 and J usage is TRBJ1-1, with 9 bases matching TRBD1. The CDR3 contains 17 residues. Germline lookup yields CDR1 SGHRS and CDR2 YFSETQ. Germline trimming cut 3 bases from V and 5 bases from J; bases unmatched to any gene: 14. The CDR3 is CASSSGTGIVWSTEAFF. In DNA form, the CDR3 reads TGCGCCAGCAGCTCCGGGACAGGGATTGTGTGGTCGACTGAAGCTTTCTTT. The whole variable domain, filled in from reference TRBV5-1 and TRBJ1-1, reads KAGVTQTPRYLIKTRGQQVTLSCSPISGHRSVSWYQQTPGQGLQFLFEYFSETQRNKGNFPGRFSGRQFSNSRSEMNVSTLELGDSALYLCASSSGTGIVWSTEAFFGQGTRLTVV.

The V gene is TRBV9, the J gene TRBJ2-3; the match to TRBD2 covers 14 bases. V was pared by 3 bases and J by 4 bases, with 7 bases of the junction left unmatched. Germline loops: CDR1 SGDLS, CDR2 YYNGEE. The CDR3 spans 17 residues. The CDR3 DNA reads as TGTGCCAGCAGCGCAGGGACTAGCGGGAGTGTTTCAGATACGCAGTATTTT. As protein: CASSAGTSGSVSDTQYF. Combining the CDR3 with reference TRBV9 and TRBJ2-3 gives the whole variable domain DSGVTQTPKHLITATGQRVTLRCSPRSGDLSVYWYQQSLDQGLQFLIQYYNGEERAKGNILERFSAQQFPDLHSELNLSSLELGDSALYFCASSAGTSGSVSDTQYFGPGTRLTVL.

The rearrangement joins TRBV7-9 to TRBJ2-7; TRBD2 matches at 10 bases. The V gene's germline CDR1 is SEHNR and CDR2 FQNEAQ (reference sequence). Trimming removed 1 base from V and 2 bases from J; junction bases left unmatched: 11. The CDR3 has 18 residues. CDR3 sequence reads: CASSLVRAGGPTAYEQYF. The CDR3, as DNA: TGTGCCAGCAGCTTAGTCCGAGCGGGAGGGCCAACAGCCTACGAGCAGTACTTC.

The chain has TRBV2 and TRBJ1-4; 10 bases are a match to TRBD1. After removal of 9 bases from V and 5 bases from J, the junction contained 3 bases not matched to a gene. The V gene's germline CDR1 is SNHLY and CDR2 FYNNEI. The CDR3 length is 13 residues. CDR3 sequence reads: CARAGQGNEKLFF. Written as DNA, the CDR3 is TGTGCCAGGGCGGGACAGGGGAATGAAAAACTGTTTTTT.

This clone was counted once. The chain combines TRBV5-1 with TRBJ2-2; 10 bases line up with TRBD1. The V segment lost 4 bases and the J segment 7 bases; nucleotides outside the gene matches: 13. This CDR3 has 17 amino acids. CDR1 and CDR2 from the germline V gene are SGHRS and YFSETQ. CDR3: CASSTADRGRWSGELFF. CDR3 sequence (DNA): TGCGCCAGCAGCACCGCAGACAGGGGGCGATGGAGCGGGGAGCTGTTTTTT.

This clone was detected once. The chain combines TRBV27 with TRBJ1-2, with a tentative D call TRBD1 (6 bases). Trimming removed 4 bases from V and 7 bases from J, with 19 bases in between. This CDR3 is built from 15 residues. Germline V gives CDR1 MNHEY, CDR2 SMNVEV (reference sequence). CDR3: CASSWVARGLRGYTF. DNA for the CDR3: TGTGCCAGCAGTTGGGTCGCCAGGGGATTGCGTGGCTACACCTTC.

The chain uses TRBV29-1 and TRBJ2-1; D is unclear. The V and J ends lost 4 bases and 3 bases respectively, with 13 bases between them. The CDR3 has 14 residues. Germline V gives CDR1 SQVTM, CDR2 ANQGSEA. The CDR3 sequence: CSVVERLGYNEQFF. The CDR3 bases are TGCAGCGTTGTGGAGCGTCTGGGCTACAATGAGCAGTTCTTC.

The gene calls are TRBV7-9 and TRBJ2-2, with D unresolved. Germline-derived CDR1 and CDR2 are SEHNR and FQNEAQ (reference sequence). This CDR3 spans 15 amino acids. V was shortened by 3 bases and J by 2 bases, with 10 bases between the two germline ends. This chain's CDR3 is CASSFPGQNTGELFF. In DNA, the CDR3 is TGTGCCAGCAGCTTCCCCGGTCAAAACACCGGGGAGCTGTTTTTT.

This chain links TRBV7-9 with TRBJ2-3; D not resolved. V shed 5 bases and J shed 4 bases, with 16 bases lying between them. CDR1 is SEHNR and CDR2 is FQNEAQ in the germline V gene (reference sequence). The CDR3 extends over 15 amino acids. The DNA for the CDR3 is TGTGCCAGCAGCACCCCTCTAGTACCCGCAGATACGCAGTATTTT. Translating it yields CASSTPLVPADTQYF. The full variable domain, rest sourced from reference TRBV7-9 and TRBJ2-3, is DTGVSQNPRHKITKRGQNVTFRCDPISEHNRLYWYRQTLGQGPEFLTYFQNEAQLEKSRLLSDRFSAERPKGSFSTLEIQRTEQGDSAMYLCASSTPLVPADTQYFGPGTRLTVL.

V is TRBV24-1 and J is TRBJ2-7, with D perhaps matching TRBD1 (6 bases). The CDR3 consists of 14 residues. The germline V gene encodes CDR1 KGHDR and CDR2 SFDVKD. The ends were cut back, 4 bases at V and 7 bases at J, with 16 bases in the middle. CDR3 residues: CATSDPTGSEEQYF. The CDR3 nucleotides read TGTGCCACCAGTGACCCCACAGGGTCGGAGGAGCAGTACTTC.

Only a few counts were recorded for this clone. V and J are TRBV27 and TRBJ2-7, with TRBD2 identical over 9 bases. Germline CDR1 is MNHEY and CDR2 is SMNVEV (reference sequence). Losses at the gene ends were 2 bases for V and 0 bases for J; bases not matched to a gene: 5. CDR3 length equals 16 residues. Here the CDR3 DNA reads TGTGCCAGCAGTTTAAAAGGACTAGCGAGCTCCTACGAGCAGTACTTC. Encoded protein: CASSLKGLASSYEQYF.

V is TRBV10-3 and J is TRBJ1-2; 7 bases map to TRBD1. The CDR3 spans 15 residues. The ends lost 0 bases at V and 8 bases at J; junction bases unmatched: 9. Looked up from germline, CDR1 is ENHRY and CDR2 is SYGVKD. CDR3 nucleotide sequence: TGTGCCATCAGTGAGTCGGACCGACAGGGCGGAGGCTACACCTTC. This translates into CAISESDRQGGGYTF.

The CDR3 nucleotides read TGTGCTAGTGTGTGTAGGGGGAATCAGCCCCAGCATTTT. It encodes CASVCRGNQPQHF. The rearrangement joins TRBV12-5 to TRBJ1-5, with TRBD1 as a possible D gene (6 bases). This CDR3 is built from 13 residues. Germline lookup yields CDR1 LGHNT and CDR2 FRNRAP. Trimming removed 7 bases at V and 4 bases at J, with 11 bases between.

The chain has TRBV9 and TRBJ1-1; 8 bases align to TRBD1. The CDR3 has 14 amino acids. J lost 4 bases, V lost 7 bases, and 9 bases had no gene match. CDR1 and CDR2 from the germline V gene are SGDLS and YYNGEE. The CDR3, as DNA: TGTGCCAGCGGACCCCTAGGACAGGGCACTGAAGCTTTCTTT. This translates into CASGPLGQGTEAFF.

The chain couples TRBV20-1 to TRBJ2-3, with D uncertain. Germline V gene lookup returns CDR1 DFQATT and CDR2 SNEGSKA (reference sequence). Deletions cut 3 bases from V and 2 bases from J, with 12 bases between. This CDR3 is built from 14 residues. CDR3 coding DNA: TGCAGTGCTAGTCCCTTAACTTCCACAGATACGCAGTATTTT. Translating gives CSASPLTSTDTQYF.

CDR3 residues: CASTVVAGGETQYF. The CDR3 nucleotides are TGCGCCAGCACCGTAGTAGCGGGAGGAGAGACCCAGTACTTC. The chain employs TRBV5-1 and TRBJ2-5; TRBD2 matches at 10 bases. The CDR3 has 14 residues. Losses at the gene ends were 6 bases for V and 4 bases for J; bases not matched to a gene: 6. Germline lookup yields CDR1 SGHRS and CDR2 YFSETQ.

This chain links TRBV2 with TRBJ2-7, with no clear D. From germline, CDR1 is SNHLY and CDR2 FYNNEI. V was clipped by 4 bases and J by 0 bases, with 13 bases between them. This CDR3 comprises 15 residues. CDR3 protein: CASSAQTPLSYEQYF. CDR3 in DNA: TGTGCCAGCAGTGCGCAGACTCCCCTCTCCTACGAGCAGTACTTC.

The chain uses TRBV19 and TRBJ1-5; 9 bases map to TRBD1. This CDR3 comprises 14 residues. Trimming cost V 10 bases and J 4 bases; bases outside gene matches: 8. CDR1 and CDR2 from the germline V gene are LNHDA and SQIVND (reference sequence). This chain's CDR3 is CATRDRELNQPQHF. The CDR3 bases are TGTGCCACCCGGGACAGGGAACTTAATCAGCCCCAGCATTTT.

The chain uses TRBV27 and TRBJ2-7; TRBD2 aligns across 12 bases. V was pared by 3 bases and J by 2 bases, with 5 bases of the junction left unmatched. CDR3 length: 16 residues. The germline V gene encodes CDR1 MNHEY and CDR2 SMNVEV (reference sequence). CDR3 sequence: CASSFLAGGPPYEQYF. DNA of the CDR3: TGTGCCAGCAGTTTCCTAGCGGGAGGGCCCCCCTACGAGCAGTACTTC.

This chain joins TRBV6-5 and TRBJ1-3; tentatively, D is TRBD1 (6 bases). The CDR3 extends over 14 amino acids. CDR1 and CDR2 (germline): MNHEY, SVGAGI. V gave up 4 bases and J gave up 5 bases, with 12 bases separating them. CDR3 in amino acids: CASSSTGLRNTIYF. CDR3 bases: TGTGCCAGCAGTTCCACAGGGTTAAGAAACACCATATATTTT.